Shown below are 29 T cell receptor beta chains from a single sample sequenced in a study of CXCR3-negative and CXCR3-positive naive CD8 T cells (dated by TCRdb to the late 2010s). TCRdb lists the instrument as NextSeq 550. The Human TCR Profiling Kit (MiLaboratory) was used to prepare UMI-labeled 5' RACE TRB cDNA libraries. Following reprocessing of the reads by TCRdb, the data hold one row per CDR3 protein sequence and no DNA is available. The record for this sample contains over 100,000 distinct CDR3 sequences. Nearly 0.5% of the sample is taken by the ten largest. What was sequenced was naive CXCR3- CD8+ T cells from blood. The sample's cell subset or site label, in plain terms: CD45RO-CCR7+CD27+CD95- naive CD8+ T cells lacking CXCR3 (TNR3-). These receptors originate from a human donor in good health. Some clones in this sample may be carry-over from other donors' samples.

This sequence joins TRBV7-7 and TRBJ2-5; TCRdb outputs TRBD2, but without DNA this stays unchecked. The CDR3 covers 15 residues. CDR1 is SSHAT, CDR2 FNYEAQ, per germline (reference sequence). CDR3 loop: CASSLGEGVQETQYF.

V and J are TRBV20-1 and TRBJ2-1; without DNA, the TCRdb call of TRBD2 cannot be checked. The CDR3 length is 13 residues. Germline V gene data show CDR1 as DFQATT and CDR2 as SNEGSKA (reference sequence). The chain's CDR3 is CSARGLAYNEQFF.

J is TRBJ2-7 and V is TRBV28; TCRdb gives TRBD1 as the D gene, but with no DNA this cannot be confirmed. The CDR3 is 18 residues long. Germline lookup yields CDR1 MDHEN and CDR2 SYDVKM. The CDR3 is CASSRFESRQGWFYEQYF. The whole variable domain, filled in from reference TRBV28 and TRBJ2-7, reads DVKVTQSSRYLVKRTGEKVFLECVQDMDHENMFWYRQDPGLGLRLIYFSYDVKMKEKGDIPEGYSVSREKKERFSLILESASTNQTSMYLCASSRFESRQGWFYEQYFGPGTRLTVT.

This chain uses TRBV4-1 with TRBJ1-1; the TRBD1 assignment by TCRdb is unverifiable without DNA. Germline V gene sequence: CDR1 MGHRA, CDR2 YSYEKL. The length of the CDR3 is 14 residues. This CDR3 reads CASSGDRGHTEAFF.

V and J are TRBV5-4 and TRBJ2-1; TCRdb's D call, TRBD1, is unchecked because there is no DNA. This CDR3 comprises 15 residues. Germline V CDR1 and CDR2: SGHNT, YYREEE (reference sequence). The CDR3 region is CASSSRLPLGNEQFF. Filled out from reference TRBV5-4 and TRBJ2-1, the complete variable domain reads ETGVTQSPTHLIKTRGQQVTLRCSSQSGHNTVSWYQQALGQGPQFIFQYYREEENGRGNFPPRFSGLQFPNYSSELNVNALELDDSALYLCASSSRLPLGNEQFFGPGTRLTVL.

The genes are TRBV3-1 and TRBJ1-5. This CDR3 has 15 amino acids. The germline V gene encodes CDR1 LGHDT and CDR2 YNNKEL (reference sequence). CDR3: CASSQGGGLSQPQHF.

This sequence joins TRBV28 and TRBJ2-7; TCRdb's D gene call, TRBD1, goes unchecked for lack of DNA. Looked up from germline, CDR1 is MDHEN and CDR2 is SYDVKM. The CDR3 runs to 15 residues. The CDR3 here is CASRRTGGGVYEQYF.

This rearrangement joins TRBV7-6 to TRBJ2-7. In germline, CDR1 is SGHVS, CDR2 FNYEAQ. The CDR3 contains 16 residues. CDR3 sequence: CASSLARAGGSYEQYF.

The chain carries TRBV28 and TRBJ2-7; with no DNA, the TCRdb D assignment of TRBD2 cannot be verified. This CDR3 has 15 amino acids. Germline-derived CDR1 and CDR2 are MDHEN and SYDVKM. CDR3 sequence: CASSFRGAVSYEQYF.

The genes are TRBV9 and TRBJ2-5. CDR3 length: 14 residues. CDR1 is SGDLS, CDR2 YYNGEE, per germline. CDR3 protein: CASSVVVVGETQYF.

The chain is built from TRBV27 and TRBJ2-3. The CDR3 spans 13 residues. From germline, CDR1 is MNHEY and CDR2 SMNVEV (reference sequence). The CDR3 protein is CASSLRVTDTQYF.

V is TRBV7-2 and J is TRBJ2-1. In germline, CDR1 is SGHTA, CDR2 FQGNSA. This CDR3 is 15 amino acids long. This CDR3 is CASSLGLAAYNEQFF.

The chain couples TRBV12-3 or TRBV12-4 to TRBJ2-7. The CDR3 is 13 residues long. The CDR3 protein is CASSPALSYEQYF.

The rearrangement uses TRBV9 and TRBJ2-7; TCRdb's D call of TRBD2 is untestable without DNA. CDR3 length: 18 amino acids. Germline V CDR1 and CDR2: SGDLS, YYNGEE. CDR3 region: CASSVDQYSGEGLYEQYF.

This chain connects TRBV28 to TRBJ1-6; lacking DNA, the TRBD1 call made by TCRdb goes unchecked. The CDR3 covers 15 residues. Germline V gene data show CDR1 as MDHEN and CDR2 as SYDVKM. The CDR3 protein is CASSWSGQSNSPLHF.

The CDR3 sequence: CASSLERADYNEQFF. The chain uses TRBV7-3 and TRBJ2-1; TCRdb's D call, TRBD2, is unchecked because there is no DNA. The V gene's germline CDR1 is SGHTA and CDR2 FQGTGA. The CDR3 has 15 residues.

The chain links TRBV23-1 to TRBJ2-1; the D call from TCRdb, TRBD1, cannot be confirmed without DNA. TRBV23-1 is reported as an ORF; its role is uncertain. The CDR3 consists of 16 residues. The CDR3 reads CASSQSGQGAYNEQFF.

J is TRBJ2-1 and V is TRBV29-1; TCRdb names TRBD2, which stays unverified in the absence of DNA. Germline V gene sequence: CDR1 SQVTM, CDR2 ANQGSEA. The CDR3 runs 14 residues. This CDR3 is CSVLAGSNEDEQFF.

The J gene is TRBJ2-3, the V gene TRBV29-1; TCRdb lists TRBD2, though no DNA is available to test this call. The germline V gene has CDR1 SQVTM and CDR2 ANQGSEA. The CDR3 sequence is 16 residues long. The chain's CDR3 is CSVVIASGRGTDTQYF.

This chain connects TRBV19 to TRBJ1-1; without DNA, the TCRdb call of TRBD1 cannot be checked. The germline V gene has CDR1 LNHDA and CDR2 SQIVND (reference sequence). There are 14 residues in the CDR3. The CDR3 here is CASSSQGMNTEAFF. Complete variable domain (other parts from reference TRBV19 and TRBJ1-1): DGGITQSPKYLFRKEGQNVTLSCEQNLNHDAMYWYRQDPGQGLRLIYYSQIVNDFQKGDIAEGYSVSREKKESFPLTVTSAQKNPTAFYLCASSSQGMNTEAFFGQGTRLTVV.

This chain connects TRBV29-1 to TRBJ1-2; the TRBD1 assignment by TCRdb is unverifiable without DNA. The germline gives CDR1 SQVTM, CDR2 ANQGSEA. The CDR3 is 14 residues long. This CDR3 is CSVEGARGNYGYTF.

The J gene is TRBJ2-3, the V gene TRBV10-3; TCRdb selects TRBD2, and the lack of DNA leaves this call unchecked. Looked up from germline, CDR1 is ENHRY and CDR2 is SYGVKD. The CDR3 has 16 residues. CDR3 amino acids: CAISATRTSGPYTQYF.

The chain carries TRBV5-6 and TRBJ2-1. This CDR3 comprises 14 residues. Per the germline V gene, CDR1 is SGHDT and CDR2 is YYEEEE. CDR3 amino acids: CASSLLYGLNEQFF.

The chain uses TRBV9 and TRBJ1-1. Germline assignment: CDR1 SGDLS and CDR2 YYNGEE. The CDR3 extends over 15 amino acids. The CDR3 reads CASSVGGGPDTEAFF.

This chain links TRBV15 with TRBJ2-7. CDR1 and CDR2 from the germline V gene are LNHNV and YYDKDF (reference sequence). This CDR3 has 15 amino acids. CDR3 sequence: CATRELSGSSYEQYF.

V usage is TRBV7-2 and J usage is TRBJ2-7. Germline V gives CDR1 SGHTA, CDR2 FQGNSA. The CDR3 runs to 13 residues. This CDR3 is CASSVGHIYEQYF.

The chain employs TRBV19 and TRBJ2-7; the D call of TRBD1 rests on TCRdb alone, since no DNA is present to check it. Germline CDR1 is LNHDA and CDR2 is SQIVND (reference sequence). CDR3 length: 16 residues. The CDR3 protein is CASSLDWDRVTYEQYF.

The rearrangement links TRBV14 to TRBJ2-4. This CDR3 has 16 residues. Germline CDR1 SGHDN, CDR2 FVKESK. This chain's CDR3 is CASSQAKGLAKNIQYF.

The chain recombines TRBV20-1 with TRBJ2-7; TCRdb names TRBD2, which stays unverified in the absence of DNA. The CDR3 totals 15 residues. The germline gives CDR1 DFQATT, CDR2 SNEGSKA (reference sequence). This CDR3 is CSAKSAGDSAYEQYF.